Presented here are 16 T cell receptor beta chains from one specimen sequenced in a study of shared clonotypes between healthy human individuals. Produced via immunoSEQ multiplex PCR; TCRdb's table is partial and in-frame only. Altogether some 1,100,000 clones are present, 78% being singletons, with the ten largest covering 0.5% to 0.6%. Sequencing input: memory CD4+ T cells from PBMCs. Stated subset: CD45RA-negative fraction. These receptors all come from a man younger than 35 in good health. Some clones in this sample may be carry-over from other donors' samples.

The V gene is TRBV11-3, the J gene TRBJ2-7, with 7 positions matching TRBD2. The V and J ends lost 6 bases and 5 bases, in that order; junction bases with no gene match: 13. Germline lookup yields CDR1 SGHNT and CDR2 YENEEA. The CDR3 is 15 amino acids. Here the CDR3 DNA reads TGTGCCAGCAGACGGACCGGACTAGAGGCCGACGAGCAGTACTTC. Residues: CASRRTGLEADEQYF.

V gene TRBV6-5 combines with J gene TRBJ2-7, with no clear D. There are 14 residues in the CDR3. V lost 7 bases to trimming and J lost 0 bases, with 13 bases between them. Germline V gene data show CDR1 as MNHEY and CDR2 as SVGAGI. The CDR3 loop is CASNLGTSSYEQYF. The DNA of the CDR3 is TGTGCCAGCAACCTTGGCACAAGCTCCTACGAGCAGTACTTC.

CDR3 DNA sequence: TGCGCCAGCAGCTTTGGGGGGGCCCTTAGCACAGATACGCAGTATTTT. Its translation is CASSFGGALSTDTQYF. The chain uses TRBV5-1 and TRBJ2-3; D perhaps matches TRBD2 (7 bases). Germline values: CDR1 SGHRS, CDR2 YFSETQ. The CDR3 extends over 16 amino acids. Trimming shortened V by 2 bases and J by 0 bases, and 13 bases separated the two germline ends.

The chain combines TRBV7-3 with TRBJ2-3; D tentatively fits TRBD1 or TRBD2 (6 bases each). From germline, CDR1 is SGHTA and CDR2 FQGTGA. V was pared by 2 bases and J by 4 bases, with 31 bases between. The CDR3 has 21 residues. Here the CDR3 DNA reads TGTGCCAGCAGCTTACTCCAGGTGCCGGGAACAGGGCTTTCTAGCGCAGATACGCAGTATTTT. Its protein is CASSLLQVPGTGLSSADTQYF. The full variable domain, with the rest looked up from reference TRBV7-3 and TRBJ2-3, is GAGVSQTPSNKVTEKGKYVELRCDPISGHTALYWYRQSLGQGPEFLIYFQGTGAADDSGLPNDRFFAVRPEGSVSTLKIQRTERGDSAVYLCASSLLQVPGTGLSSADTQYFGPGTRLTVL.

The chain couples TRBV19 to TRBJ1-2; no reliable D call. V shed 3 bases and J shed 9 bases, with 14 bases lying between them. Germline loops: CDR1 LNHDA, CDR2 SQIVND (reference sequence). The CDR3 spans 13 residues. The CDR3 bases are TGTGCCAGTAGTATCCCCCTTGACGGAAGCTACACCTTC. It translates to CASSIPLDGSYTF.

CDR3 DNA sequence: TGTGCCAGCAGGAAAGGGGGCTCTGGGGCCAACGTCCTGACTTTC. Its translation is CASRKGGSGANVLTF. The rearrangement links TRBV9 to TRBJ2-6; the D gene is possibly TRBD1 (6 bases). Trimming removed 5 bases at V and 0 bases at J, with 9 bases between. CDR1 is SGDLS and CDR2 is YYNGEE in the germline V gene. The CDR3 is 15 amino acids. The whole variable domain, remainder taken from reference TRBV9 and TRBJ2-6, is DSGVTQTPKHLITATGQRVTLRCSPRSGDLSVYWYQQSLDQGLQFLIQYYNGEERAKGNILERFSAQQFPDLHSELNLSSLELGDSALYFCASRKGGSGANVLTFGAGSRLTVL.

V usage is TRBV29-1 and J usage is TRBJ2-1; 7 nucleotides align to TRBD2. Germline loops: CDR1 SQVTM, CDR2 ANQGSEA. The length of the CDR3 is 18 residues. V lost 0 bases, J lost 3 bases, and 14 bases stayed unmatched. The CDR3 spells CSVEDNPKGGSFYNEQFF. Here the CDR3 DNA reads TGCAGCGTTGAAGACAACCCTAAGGGCGGGAGTTTCTACAATGAGCAGTTCTTC.

The chain carries TRBV29-1 and TRBJ1-1; D may be TRBD1 (5 bases). The germline V gene has CDR1 SQVTM and CDR2 ANQGSEA. V dropped 7 bases and J dropped 2 bases, with 11 bases sitting between them. The length of the CDR3 is 12 residues. The CDR3 coding sequence is TGCAGCGCCCCCCAGGGTAACACTGAAGCTTTCTTT. As protein: CSAPQGNTEAFF. Full variable domain (rest looked up from reference TRBV29-1 and TRBJ1-1): SAVISQKPSRDICQRGTSLTIQCQVDSQVTMMFWYRQQPGQSLTLIATANQGSEATYESGFVIDKFPISRPNLTFSTLTVSNMSPEDSSIYLCSAPQGNTEAFFGQGTRLTVV.

The rearrangement joins TRBV5-1 to TRBJ2-3, with TRBD2 matching 9 bases. Trimming removed 0 bases from V and 3 bases from J; junction bases left unmatched: 5. The CDR3 has 16 residues. Germline values: CDR1 SGHRS, CDR2 YFSETQ. The CDR3: CASSLALAGETDTQYF. In DNA, the CDR3 is TGCGCCAGCAGCTTGGCCTTAGCGGGAGAAACAGATACGCAGTATTTT.

This clone was detected once. The chain joins TRBV6-5 to TRBJ2-2, with unresolved D. Trimming left V 2 bases short and J 6 bases short, with 16 bases between. Germline CDR1 MNHEY, CDR2 SVGAGI. The length of the CDR3 is 16 residues. CDR3: CASSYQRPRYSGELFF. CDR3 sequence (DNA): TGTGCCAGCAGTTACCAACGCCCCCGGTATTCCGGGGAGCTGTTTTTT.

The chain employs TRBV11-3 and TRBJ2-3, with 15 bases lining up with TRBD2. Looked up from germline, CDR1 is SGHNT and CDR2 is YENEEA. The CDR3 sequence is 17 residues long. V shed 2 bases, J shed 2 bases, and the junction held 2 bases outside the gene matches. DNA for the CDR3: TGTGCCAGCAGCTTAAGGACTAGCGGGAGGGCCACAGATACGCAGTATTTT. Encoded protein: CASSLRTSGRATDTQYF. Filled out from reference TRBV11-3 and TRBJ2-3, the complete variable domain reads EAGVVQSPRYKIIEKKQPVAFWCNPISGHNTLYWYLQNLGQGPELLIRYENEEAVDDSQLPKDRFSAERLKGVDSTLKIQPAELGDSAVYLCASSLRTSGRATDTQYFGPGTRLTVL.

This clone was seen a handful of times. Distinct nucleotide sequences in the sample also encode this CDR3. The chain is built from TRBV28 and TRBJ1-5, with D unresolved. The CDR3 runs 12 residues. The V and J ends lost 2 bases and 5 bases respectively, with 4 bases between them. Germline V lookup: CDR1 MDHEN, CDR2 SYDVKM. As DNA, the CDR3 is TGTGCCAGCAGTTTAGTGGATCAGCCCCAGCATTTT. Its protein is CASSLVDQPQHF. Full variable domain (outside the CDR3, taken from reference TRBV28 and TRBJ1-5): DVKVTQSSRYLVKRTGEKVFLECVQDMDHENMFWYRQDPGLGLRLIYFSYDVKMKEKGDIPEGYSVSREKKERFSLILESASTNQTSMYLCASSLVDQPQHFGDGTRLSIL.

The genes are TRBV27 and TRBJ1-5; possibly TRBD1 for D (5 bases). The CDR3 length is 15 residues. The germline CDR1 and CDR2 sequences are MNHEY and SMNVEV (reference sequence). With 3 bases removed from V and 7 bases from J, the gap between germline ends came to 16 bases. The CDR3, as DNA: TGTGCCAGCAGTTTGGGGTGGGGAGGGGAACAGCCCCAGCATTTT. Translated, it gives CASSLGWGGEQPQHF.

The chain links TRBV9 to TRBJ1-1, with 7 bases lining up with TRBD1. This CDR3 is 17 amino acids long. Germline CDR1 reads SGDLS; CDR2 reads YYNGEE. Losses at the gene ends were 3 bases for V and 4 bases for J; bases not matched to a gene: 15. CDR3 nucleotide sequence: TGTGCCAGCAGCGCCCGGACAGGCTCCTTGGGGCCCACTGAAGCTTTCTTT. The encoded protein is CASSARTGSLGPTEAFF.

V and J are TRBV9 and TRBJ2-1; a possible D gene is TRBD2 (6 bases). From germline, CDR1 is SGDLS and CDR2 YYNGEE. The CDR3 has 14 amino acids. V lost 2 bases and J lost 5, with 11 bases in between. CDR3 in amino acids: CASSVRIADNEQFF. CDR3 DNA sequence: TGTGCCAGCAGCGTTCGGATAGCGGACAATGAGCAGTTCTTC.

Comment on this clone: Other nucleotide sequences in the sample specify the same CDR3. The gene calls are TRBV28 and TRBJ2-3; 7 bases align to TRBD2. Germline V gene sequence: CDR1 MDHEN, CDR2 SYDVKM. The CDR3 runs to 14 residues. The V segment lost 2 bases and the J segment 4 bases; nucleotides outside the gene matches: 3. Here the CDR3 reads CASSLAGDADTQYF. In DNA form, the CDR3 reads TGTGCCAGCAGTTTAGCGGGAGACGCAGATACGCAGTATTTT.